This entry describes one T cell receptor beta chain. No antigen is known for it. Base qualities are not at hand, and no much larger clone is one base apart. Clipping removes 0 bases from V and 4 bases from J, with 11 as the unmatched junction base count. Sequences SGHTA (CDR1) and FQGTGA (CDR2) are obtained from the germline V gene. The CDR3 starts with the cysteine, ends with the phenylalanine, and has 17 residues. The retained sequence is limited to the CDR3, 51 bases, with the frame set at the first base. Each collaborating institution followed its own protocols to collect whole blood in K2EDTA tubes. For TCRbeta analysis, collaborators shipped samples as frozen whole blood, isolated PBMCs, or DNA extracted from either of those sample types. The sample originates from a study of blood T cell repertoires in COVID-19 (dated by TCRdb to about 2020). In terms of the full investigation: The collaborator samples originated in the United States, Italy and Spain and spanned the acute and convalescent phases of COVID-19. The material from the prospective study consisted of cDNA or gDNA derived from T cells, B-cell-depleted T cells, or PBMCs. Subjects who had been exposed to COVID-19, were actively infected with it, or had recovered from it provided the deeply sampled blood TCRbeta repertoires that made up the dataset. The repertoires were released in a freely available public database meant as a resource for research on the immune response to SARS-CoV-2. The samples were drawn from two sources: the first 160 participants of the ongoing ImmuneRACE study, and 1,000 to 1,500 subjects contributed by 6 global collaborators. A de-identified subject ID, COVID-19 status, age in years and sex were almost always included in the sample metadata. Where HLA class I and class II types were available, the types were taken from metadata supplied by the sample provider, not from assay-based typing.

TCRbeta CDR3 regions were amplified from genomic DNA by means of the immunoSEQ Assay, a bias-controlled multiplex PCR. In the authors' own workflow: Nucleated cell counts per sample were estimated from amplification of reference gene primers within the assay. To quantify the absolute abundance of each unique TCRbeta CDR3 rearrangement, sequence reads were collapsed and filtered. For each sample, productive Simpson clonality was calculated by taking the square root of Simpson's diversity index across productive rearrangements. Sourced from immuneACCESS, this table was stored by TCRdb with only in-frame sequences that have V and J called. A share of the clones is absent; for the studies checked, an unresolved V gene accounts for under half, and the remainder has no known explanation. The DNA was the basis for D and trimming; V, J and clone size are from that table. In all, the sample holds roughly 26,000 clones, and 92% of those were seen once. Clones ranked in the top ten supply 2.5% to 3% of the sample.

The paper as a whole reports these results and caveats: How much clinical and demographic metadata was included differed by source and by participant, and the metadata was provided uncurated.

This sequence originates from a human donor in a cohort sampled during active COVID-19. Sequencing input: peripheral blood. The sequence joins TRBV7-3 to TRBJ2-5; 7 junctional bases match TRBD1. The nucleotide sequence reads TGTGCCAGCAGCTTAACGCCGGGACAGCCGGGATTAGAGACCCAGTACTTC. Translated, it gives CASSLTPGQPGLETQYF.